The T cell receptor (beta chain) described here comes from a study of blood T cell repertoires in COVID-19. Turning to the study itself: There were acute and convalescent COVID-19 samples, and they came from the United States, Italy and Spain. T cells, B-cell-depleted T cells, or PBMCs supplied cDNA or gDNA.

The table lists this clone with a few counts. Authors' methods: Amplification of reference gene primers provided the estimated nucleated cell counts. Measured with immunoSEQ multiplex PCR; TCRdb has only the in-frame clones, and not every one. D and trimming were read from the DNA, whereas the V and J calls and clone size are those reported in that table. The data show approximately 250,000 clones, 84% seen once. Germline loops: CDR1 SGHAT, CDR2 FQNNGV. The CDR3 is made up of 17 amino acids. Trimming cost V 5 bases and J 2 bases, with 19 bases left between them. Sequencing was done on a sample of peripheral blood. The genes are TRBV11-2 and TRBJ1-3; D might be TRBD1 (6 bases). This receptor was identified in a human donor in a cohort sampled during active COVID-19. CDR3 nucleotide sequence: TGTGCCAGCAGCCCACGAGGACAGACCGGACCTGGAAACACCATATATTTT. Its translation: CASSPRGQTGPGNTIYF.